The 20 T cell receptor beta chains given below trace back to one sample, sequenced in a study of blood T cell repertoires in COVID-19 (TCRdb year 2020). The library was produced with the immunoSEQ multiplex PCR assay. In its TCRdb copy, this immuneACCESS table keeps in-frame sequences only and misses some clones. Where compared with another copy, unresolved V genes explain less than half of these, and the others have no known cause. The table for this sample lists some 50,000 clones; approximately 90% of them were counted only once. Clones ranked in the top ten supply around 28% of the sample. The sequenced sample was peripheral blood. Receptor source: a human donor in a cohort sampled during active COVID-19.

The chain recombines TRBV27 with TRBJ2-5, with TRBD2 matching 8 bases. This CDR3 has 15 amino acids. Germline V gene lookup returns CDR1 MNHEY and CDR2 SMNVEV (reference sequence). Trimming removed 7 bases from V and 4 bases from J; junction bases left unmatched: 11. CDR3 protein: CASILGLARGETQYF. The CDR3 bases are TGTGCCAGCATCCTTGGACTAGCTCGGGGAGAGACCCAGTACTTC.

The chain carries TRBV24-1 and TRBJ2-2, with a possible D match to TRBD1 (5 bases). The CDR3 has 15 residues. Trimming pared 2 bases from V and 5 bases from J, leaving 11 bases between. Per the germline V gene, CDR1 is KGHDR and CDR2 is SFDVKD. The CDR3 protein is CATSDSRDFTGELFF. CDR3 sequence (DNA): TGTGCCACCAGTGATTCCAGGGATTTTACCGGGGAGCTGTTTTTT.

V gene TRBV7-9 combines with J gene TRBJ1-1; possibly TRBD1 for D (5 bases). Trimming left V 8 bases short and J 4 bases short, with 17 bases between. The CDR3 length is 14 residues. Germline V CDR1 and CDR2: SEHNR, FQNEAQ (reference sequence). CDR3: CASVQGHISTEAFF. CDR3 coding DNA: TGTGCCAGCGTCCAGGGTCACATCAGCACTGAAGCTTTCTTT.

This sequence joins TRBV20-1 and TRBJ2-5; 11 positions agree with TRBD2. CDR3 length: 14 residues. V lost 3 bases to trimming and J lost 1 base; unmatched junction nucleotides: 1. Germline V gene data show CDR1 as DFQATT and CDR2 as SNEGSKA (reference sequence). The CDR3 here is CSASSGGAQETQYF. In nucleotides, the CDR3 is TGCAGTGCTAGTAGCGGGGGGGCCCAAGAGACCCAGTACTTC.

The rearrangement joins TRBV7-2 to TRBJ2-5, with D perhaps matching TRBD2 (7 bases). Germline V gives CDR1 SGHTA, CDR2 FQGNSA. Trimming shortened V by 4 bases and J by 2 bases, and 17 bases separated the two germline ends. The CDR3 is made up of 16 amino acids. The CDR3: CASSSGVASGQETQYF. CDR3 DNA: TGTGCCAGCAGCTCAGGGGTAGCTAGCGGACAAGAGACCCAGTACTTC. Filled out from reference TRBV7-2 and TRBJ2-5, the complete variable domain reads GAGVSQSPSNKVTEKGKDVELRCDPISGHTALYWYRQSLGQGLEFLIYFQGNSAPDKSGLPSDRFSAERTGGSVSTLTIQRTQQEDSAVYLCASSSGVASGQETQYFGPGTRLLVL.

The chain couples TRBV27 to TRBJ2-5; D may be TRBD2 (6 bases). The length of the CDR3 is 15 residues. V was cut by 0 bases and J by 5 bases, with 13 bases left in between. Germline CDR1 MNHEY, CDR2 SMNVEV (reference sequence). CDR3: CASSLSREARETQYF. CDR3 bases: TGTGCCAGCAGTTTATCGCGGGAAGCCCGGGAGACCCAGTACTTC.

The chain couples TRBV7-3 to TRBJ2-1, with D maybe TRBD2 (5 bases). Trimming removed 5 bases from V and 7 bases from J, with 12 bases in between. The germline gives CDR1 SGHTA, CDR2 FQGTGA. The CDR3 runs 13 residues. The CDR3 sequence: CASSPSGGNEQFF. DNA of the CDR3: TGTGCCAGCAGCCCTAGTGGAGGTAATGAGCAGTTCTTC. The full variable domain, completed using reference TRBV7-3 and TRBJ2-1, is GAGVSQTPSNKVTEKGKYVELRCDPISGHTALYWYRQSLGQGPEFLIYFQGTGAADDSGLPNDRFFAVRPEGSVSTLKIQRTERGDSAVYLCASSPSGGNEQFFGPGTRLTVL.

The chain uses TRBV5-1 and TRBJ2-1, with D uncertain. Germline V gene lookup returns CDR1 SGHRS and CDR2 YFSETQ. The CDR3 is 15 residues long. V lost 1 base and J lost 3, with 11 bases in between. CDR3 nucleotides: TGCGCCAGCAGCTTGACTACACCGCACTACAATGAGCAGTTCTTC. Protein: CASSLTTPHYNEQFF.

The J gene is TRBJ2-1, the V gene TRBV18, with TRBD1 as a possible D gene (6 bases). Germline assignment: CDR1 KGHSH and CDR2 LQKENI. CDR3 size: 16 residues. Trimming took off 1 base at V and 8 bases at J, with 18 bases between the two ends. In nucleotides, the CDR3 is TGTGCCAGCTCACCACGGGTGGGACACATGACCGATGAGCAGTTCTTC. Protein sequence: CASSPRVGHMTDEQFF.

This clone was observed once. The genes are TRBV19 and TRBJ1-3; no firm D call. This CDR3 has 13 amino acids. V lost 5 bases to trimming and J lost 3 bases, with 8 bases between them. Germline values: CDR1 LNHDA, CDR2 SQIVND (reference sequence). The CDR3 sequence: CASSAEIGNTIYF. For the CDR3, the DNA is TGTGCCAGTAGTGCCGAGATTGGAAACACCATATATTTT.

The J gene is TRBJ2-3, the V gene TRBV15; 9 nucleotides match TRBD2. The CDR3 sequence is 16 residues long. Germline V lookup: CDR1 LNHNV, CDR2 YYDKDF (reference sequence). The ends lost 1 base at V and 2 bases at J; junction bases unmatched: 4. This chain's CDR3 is CATSRAGGRATDTQYF. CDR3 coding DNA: TGTGCCACCAGCAGAGCAGGCGGGAGGGCCACAGATACGCAGTATTTT. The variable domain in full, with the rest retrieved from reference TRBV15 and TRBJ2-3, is DAMVIQNPRYQVTQFGKPVTLSCSQTLNHNVMYWYQQKSSQAPKLLFHYYDKDFNNEADTPDNFQSRRPNTSFCFLDIRSPGLGDTAMYLCATSRAGGRATDTQYFGPGTRLTVL.

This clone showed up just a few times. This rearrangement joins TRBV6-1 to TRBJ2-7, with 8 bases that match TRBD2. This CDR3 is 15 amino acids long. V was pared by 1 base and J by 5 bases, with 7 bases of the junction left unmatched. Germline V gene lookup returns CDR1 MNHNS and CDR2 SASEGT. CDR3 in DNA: TGTGCCAGCAGTGAAGTCGGGGGGGTAAAAAACGAGCAGTACTTC. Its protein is CASSEVGGVKNEQYF.

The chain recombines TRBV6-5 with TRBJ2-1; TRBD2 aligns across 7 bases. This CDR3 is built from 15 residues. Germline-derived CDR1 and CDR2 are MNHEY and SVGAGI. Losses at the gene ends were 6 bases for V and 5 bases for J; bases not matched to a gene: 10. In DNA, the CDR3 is TGTGCCAGCAGCAGACTAGCTCCCCTCGACAATGAGCAGTTCTTC. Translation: CASSRLAPLDNEQFF.

The CDR3 DNA reads as TGCGCCAGCAGCCTAGGGGAGGGACGCTACGAGCAGTACTTC. Its protein is CASSLGEGRYEQYF. J is TRBJ2-7 and V is TRBV5-1; 7 bases map to TRBD2. Looked up from germline, CDR1 is SGHRS and CDR2 is YFSETQ. CDR3 length equals 14 residues. Losses at the gene ends were 4 bases for V and 3 bases for J; bases not matched to a gene: 7.

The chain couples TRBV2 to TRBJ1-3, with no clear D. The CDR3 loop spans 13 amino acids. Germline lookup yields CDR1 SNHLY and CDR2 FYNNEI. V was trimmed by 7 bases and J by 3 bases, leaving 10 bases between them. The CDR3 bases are TGTGCCAGCACCGGGAACCTTGGAAACACCATATATTTT. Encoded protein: CASTGNLGNTIYF.

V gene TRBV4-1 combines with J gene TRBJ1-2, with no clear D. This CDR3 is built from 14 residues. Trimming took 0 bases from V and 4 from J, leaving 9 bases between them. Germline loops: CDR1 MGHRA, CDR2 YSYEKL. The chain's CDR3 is CASSQDEVGYGYTF. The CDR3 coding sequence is TGCGCCAGCAGCCAAGATGAGGTGGGCTATGGCTACACCTTC.

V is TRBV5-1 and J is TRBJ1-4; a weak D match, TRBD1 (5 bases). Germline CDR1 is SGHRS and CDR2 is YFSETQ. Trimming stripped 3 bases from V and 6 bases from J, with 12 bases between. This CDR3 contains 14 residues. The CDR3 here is CASSSGTGHEKLFF. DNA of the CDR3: TGCGCCAGCAGCTCCGGGACTGGGCATGAAAAACTGTTTTTT.

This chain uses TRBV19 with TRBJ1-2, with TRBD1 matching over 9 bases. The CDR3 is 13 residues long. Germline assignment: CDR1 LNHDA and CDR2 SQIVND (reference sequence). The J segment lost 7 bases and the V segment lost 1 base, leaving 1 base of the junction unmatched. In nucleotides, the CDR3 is TGTGCCAGTAGTATAGGGACAGGGGCTGGCTACACCTTC. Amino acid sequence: CASSIGTGAGYTF.

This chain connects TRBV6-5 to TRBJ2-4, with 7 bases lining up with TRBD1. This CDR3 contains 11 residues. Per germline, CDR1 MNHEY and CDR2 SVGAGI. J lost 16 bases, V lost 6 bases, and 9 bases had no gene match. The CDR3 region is CASRRGTVLYF. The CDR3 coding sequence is TGTGCCAGCAGGAGAGGGACAGTTTTATACTTC.

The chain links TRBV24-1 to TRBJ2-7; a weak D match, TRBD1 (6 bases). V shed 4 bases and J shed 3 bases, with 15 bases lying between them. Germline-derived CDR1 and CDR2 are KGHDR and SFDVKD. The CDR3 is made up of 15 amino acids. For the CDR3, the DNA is TGTGCCACCAGTGAATGGGACAAGGGGGACTACGAGCAGTACTTC. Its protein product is CATSEWDKGDYEQYF.